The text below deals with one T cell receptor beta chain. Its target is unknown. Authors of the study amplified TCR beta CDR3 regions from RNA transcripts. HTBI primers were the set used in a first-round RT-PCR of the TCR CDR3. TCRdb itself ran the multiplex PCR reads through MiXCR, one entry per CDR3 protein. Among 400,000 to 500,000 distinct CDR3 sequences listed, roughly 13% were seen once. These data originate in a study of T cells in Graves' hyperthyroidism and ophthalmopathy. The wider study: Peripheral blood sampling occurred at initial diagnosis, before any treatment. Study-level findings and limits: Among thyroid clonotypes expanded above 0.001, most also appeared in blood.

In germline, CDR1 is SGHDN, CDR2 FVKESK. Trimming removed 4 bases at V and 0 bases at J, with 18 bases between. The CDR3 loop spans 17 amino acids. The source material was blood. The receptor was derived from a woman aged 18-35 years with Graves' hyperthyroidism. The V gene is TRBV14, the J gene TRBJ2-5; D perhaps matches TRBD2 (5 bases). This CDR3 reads CASSRGSGRRYQETQYF. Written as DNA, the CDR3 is TGTGCCAGCAGCCGCGGGTCGGGCAGGAGATACCAAGAGACCCAGTACTTC.